A single sample gave rise to the 27 T cell receptor beta chains below, sequenced in a study of shared clonotypes between healthy human individuals. Sequenced by immunoSEQ multiplex PCR; TCRdb stores in-frame clones only, minus some. The data contain 1 million to 1.3 million clones, approximately 80% of them singletons. Sequencing input: memory CD4+ T cells from PBMCs. Subset: CD45RA-negative fraction. The source is a man aged 18 to 30 in good health. Some clones in this sample may be carry-over from other donors' samples.

The rearrangement links TRBV30 to TRBJ2-5; TRBD1 matches at 7 bases. J gave up 4 bases and V 3 bases, and 5 bases lay outside the gene matches. The CDR3 sequence is 13 residues long. Germline CDR1 is GTSNPN and CDR2 is SVGIG (reference sequence). In DNA form, the CDR3 reads TGTGCCTGGAGCGCGACAGGGAGAGAGACCCAGTACTTC. Its protein is CAWSATGRETQYF.

The chain recombines TRBV5-1 with TRBJ2-7, with D possibly being TRBD1 or TRBD2 (7 bases each). Germline assignment: CDR1 SGHRS and CDR2 YFSETQ. The CDR3 sequence is 15 residues long. V was shortened by 4 bases and J by 4 bases, with 18 bases between the two germline ends. Here the CDR3 reads CASSPQGGAKYEQYF. Written as DNA, the CDR3 is TGCGCCAGCAGCCCTCAGGGGGGGGCGAAATACGAGCAGTACTTC.

The V call is TRBV28, the J call TRBJ2-7; D might be TRBD1 (5 bases). CDR3 length: 15 amino acids. The ends were cut back, 5 bases at V and 3 bases at J, with 17 bases in the middle. Germline CDR1 and CDR2: MDHEN and SYDVKM. The CDR3 loop is CASSPPARAYYEQYF. CDR3 DNA sequence: TGTGCCAGCAGTCCCCCGGCCAGGGCTTACTACGAGCAGTACTTC.

A few counts support this clone. The chain uses TRBV2 and TRBJ2-2, with D possibly called TRBD1 or TRBD2 (6 bases each). Germline CDR1 and CDR2: SNHLY and FYNNEI. The CDR3 length is 15 residues. V lost 3 bases and J 5 bases, leaving 13 bases between the germline ends. This chain's CDR3 is CASSDSGARTGELFF. CDR3 coding DNA: TGTGCCAGCAGTGATTCGGGGGCAAGGACCGGGGAGCTGTTTTTT.

The chain combines TRBV11-2 with TRBJ2-2, with TRBD2 as a possible D gene (6 bases). The germline gives CDR1 SGHAT, CDR2 FQNNGV. V was trimmed by 6 bases and J by 5 bases, leaving 10 bases between them. The CDR3 has 13 residues. CDR3 coding DNA: TGTGCCAGCAGGTCCCGGGGGACCGGGGAGCTGTTTTTT. Encoded protein: CASRSRGTGELFF.

A few counts support this clone. This sequence joins TRBV7-8 and TRBJ1-5, with D perhaps matching TRBD1 (6 bases). This CDR3 contains 16 residues. Germline CDR1 reads SGHVS; CDR2 reads FQNEAQ. Trimming removed 1 base from V and 4 bases from J, with 14 bases in between. This CDR3 reads CASSLGVGGTNQPQHF. For the CDR3, the DNA is TGTGCCAGCAGCTTAGGGGTAGGGGGAACTAATCAGCCCCAGCATTTT.

The chain joins TRBV9 to TRBJ2-5; weak D call: TRBD2 (6 bases). From germline, CDR1 is SGDLS and CDR2 YYNGEE. The CDR3 sequence is 16 residues long. V gave up 0 bases and J gave up 1 base, with 13 bases separating them. CDR3 sequence reads: CASSVGRRVFQETQYF. The CDR3 DNA follows: TGTGCCAGCAGCGTAGGGCGGAGGGTGTTCCAAGAGACCCAGTACTTC. Together with reference TRBV9 and TRBJ2-5, the CDR3 gives the full variable domain: DSGVTQTPKHLITATGQRVTLRCSPRSGDLSVYWYQQSLDQGLQFLIQYYNGEERAKGNILERFSAQQFPDLHSELNLSSLELGDSALYFCASSVGRRVFQETQYFGPGTRLLVL.

In the case of this clone: A much larger clone is a single base away; this may be a read error. This chain connects TRBV28 to TRBJ2-5; D gene ambiguous. CDR3 size: 14 residues. CDR1 MDHEN and CDR2 SYDVKM come from the germline V gene. The V and J ends lost 4 bases and 11 bases respectively, with 20 bases between them. The CDR3 DNA sequence: TGTGCCAGCAGTTCGATCCCTCCACCCCTAGGGCAGTACTTC. As protein: CASSSIPPPLGQYF.

The J gene is TRBJ2-1, the V gene TRBV5-1, with TRBD1 matching over 7 bases. Germline CDR1 SGHRS, CDR2 YFSETQ. With 3 bases clipped from V and 1 base from J, the junction kept 7 bases outside the gene matches. CDR3 length: 16 residues. The CDR3 reads CASSWGTVSSYNEQFF. The CDR3 DNA reads TGCGCCAGCAGCTGGGGGACAGTTTCATCCTACAATGAGCAGTTCTTC.

This clone has more than one count but fewer than ten. The chain combines TRBV10-3 with TRBJ1-2; D possibly corresponds to TRBD1 (5 bases). V lost 9 bases to trimming and J lost 4 bases, with 21 bases between them. The CDR3 is 15 residues long. Looked up from germline, CDR1 is ENHRY and CDR2 is SYGVKD. Here the CDR3 reads CAISGGAPQAYGYTF. As DNA, the CDR3 is TGTGCCATTTCCGGCGGGGCTCCCCAGGCCTATGGCTACACCTTC.

The V and J genes are TRBV7-6 and TRBJ1-4; D is possibly TRBD1 (6 bases). With 5 bases removed from V and 2 bases from J, the gap between germline ends came to 12 bases. CDR1 and CDR2 (germline): SGHVS, FNYEAQ. CDR3 length: 15 amino acids. The CDR3 sequence: CASSANRATNEKLFF. In DNA, the CDR3 is TGTGCCAGCAGCGCCAACAGGGCTACTAATGAAAAACTGTTTTTT.

V usage is TRBV30 and J usage is TRBJ2-7, with D uncertain. The CDR3 has 11 residues. Germline V lookup: CDR1 GTSNPN, CDR2 SVGIG (reference sequence). The V end lost 3 bases, the J end lost 9 bases, and 12 bases lay between the germline ends. CDR3 sequence: CAWRETQRQYF. CDR3 coding DNA: TGTGCCTGGAGGGAAACCCAAAGGCAGTACTTC. The variable domain in full, with the rest retrieved from reference TRBV30 and TRBJ2-7, is SQTIHQWPATLVQPVGSPLSLECTVEGTSNPNLYWYRQAAGRGLQLLFYSVGIGQISSEVPQNLSASRPQDRQFILSSKKLLLSDSGFYLCAWRETQRQYFGPGTRLTVT.

The chain recombines TRBV28 with TRBJ2-7; 8 bases are a match to TRBD2. CDR1 MDHEN and CDR2 SYDVKM come from the germline V gene. The CDR3 is made up of 15 amino acids. V dropped 5 bases and J dropped 7; count of bases not matched to a gene: 13. The CDR3 region has the DNA TGTGCCAGCAGTAACGGGGCTAGCGGGCCACCGGAGCAGTACTTC. It yields the protein CASSNGASGPPEQYF.

This clone came up once. V and J are TRBV28 and TRBJ1-1; D may be TRBD1 (5 bases). Germline CDR1 is MDHEN and CDR2 is SYDVKM. The CDR3 sequence is 17 residues long. The V end was cut by 3 bases, the J end by 0 bases, with 17 bases between. The CDR3 reads CASSLGDWGVMNTEAFF. As DNA, the CDR3 is TGTGCCAGCAGTTTGGGGGACTGGGGGGTGATGAACACTGAAGCTTTCTTT.

The chain combines TRBV4-2 with TRBJ2-2, with 13 bases fitting TRBD2. This CDR3 spans 16 amino acids. With V trimmed by 2 bases and J by 5 bases, 2 bases remained unmatched. Per germline, CDR1 LGHNA and CDR2 YNFKEQ. The CDR3 region is CASSQSTSGRTGELFF. The CDR3 DNA reads as TGTGCCAGCAGCCAATCGACTAGCGGGAGGACCGGGGAGCTGTTTTTT.

The chain combines TRBV27 with TRBJ1-5, with D unclear. CDR3 length equals 14 residues. The V end lost 1 base, the J end lost 11 bases, and 15 bases lay between the germline ends. CDR1 is MNHEY and CDR2 is SMNVEV in the germline V gene (reference sequence). The CDR3 coding sequence is TGTGCCAGCAGTTTATTAGGGCCCCTTTCGACCCAGCATTTT. Residues: CASSLLGPLSTQHF.

This clone was recorded many times. The gene calls are TRBV5-1 and TRBJ2-7, with 9 bases lining up with TRBD2. J lost 3 bases, V lost 2 bases, and 9 bases had no gene match. This CDR3 has 16 residues. From germline, CDR1 is SGHRS and CDR2 YFSETQ. The CDR3 loop reads CASSFTMAGGYYEQYF. In DNA form, the CDR3 reads TGCGCCAGCAGCTTCACGATGGCGGGAGGGTACTACGAGCAGTACTTC.

The gene calls are TRBV15 and TRBJ2-1; D may be TRBD2 (5 bases). Germline CDR1 and CDR2: LNHNV and YYDKDF (reference sequence). The CDR3 extends over 15 amino acids. Trimming took 2 bases from V and 7 from J, leaving 15 bases between them. CDR3 sequence reads: CATSRFGMELNEQFF. As DNA, the CDR3 is TGTGCCACCAGCAGATTCGGGATGGAGTTGAATGAGCAGTTCTTC.

The chain uses TRBV30 and TRBJ1-3; TRBD1 might be the D (5 bases). In germline, CDR1 is GTSNPN, CDR2 SVGIG (reference sequence). Trimming stripped 0 bases from V and 4 bases from J, with 10 bases between. This CDR3 contains 14 residues. DNA for the CDR3: TGTGCCTGGAGTGTACCAGGGCTAGGAAACACCATATATTTT. Residues: CAWSVPGLGNTIYF.

The rearrangement joins TRBV2 to TRBJ2-3, with 9 bases aligning to TRBD1. V was pared by 6 bases and J by 5 bases, with 9 bases of the junction left unmatched. Germline CDR1 and CDR2: SNHLY and FYNNEI. The CDR3 extends over 15 amino acids. The CDR3: CASSAGQGSVDTQYF. The CDR3 DNA reads TGTGCCAGCAGCGCAGGACAGGGGTCGGTAGATACGCAGTATTTT.

The rearrangement joins TRBV11-2 to TRBJ2-1; D possibly corresponds to TRBD2 (7 bases). The CDR3 consists of 13 residues. The germline gives CDR1 SGHAT, CDR2 FQNNGV. Trimming took 2 bases from V and 14 from J, leaving 16 bases between them. This chain's CDR3 is CASSLRGASKKFF. In DNA, the CDR3 is TGTGCCAGCAGCTTACGGGGGGCCTCAAAGAAGTTCTTC.

V usage is TRBV7-9 and J usage is TRBJ2-1, with 9 bases aligning to TRBD2. The germline CDR1 and CDR2 sequences are SEHNR and FQNEAQ (reference sequence). Unmatched junction bases numbered 14, after V lost 4 bases and J lost 7 bases. This CDR3 comprises 17 residues. This CDR3 is CASSSLLTSGTWNEQFF. The CDR3 nucleotides read TGTGCCAGCAGCTCCCTTCTGACTAGCGGTACATGGAATGAGCAGTTCTTC.

The chain joins TRBV2 to TRBJ2-1; 9 nucleotides line up with TRBD2. Germline CDR1 and CDR2: SNHLY and FYNNEI. This CDR3 is built from 14 residues. V was pared by 5 bases and J by 3 bases, with 2 bases of the junction left unmatched. For the CDR3, the DNA is TGTGCCAGCAGTCTAGCGGGGCGCTACAATGAGCAGTTCTTC. It translates to CASSLAGRYNEQFF.

The DNA for the CDR3 is TGTGCCAGCAGCAGCGCTGGGGCCAACGTCCTGACTTTC. Translation: CASSSAGANVLTF. V gene TRBV7-8 combines with J gene TRBJ2-6, with no clear D. From germline, CDR1 is SGHVS and CDR2 FQNEAQ. The V end was cut by 5 bases, the J end by 2 bases, with 4 bases between. The CDR3 is 13 residues long.

The rearrangement uses TRBV30 and TRBJ2-1; D tentatively reads TRBD1 or TRBD2 (7 bases each). From germline, CDR1 is GTSNPN and CDR2 SVGIG (reference sequence). This CDR3 comprises 13 residues. V gave up 4 bases and J gave up 3 bases, with 10 bases separating them. Here the CDR3 DNA reads TGTGCCTGGACAGGGGGGGGCTACAATGAGCAGTTCTTC. Its translation: CAWTGGGYNEQFF.

The gene calls are TRBV5-1 and TRBJ2-3; D not resolved. V was clipped by 3 bases and J by 3 bases, with 2 bases between them. CDR1 and CDR2 (germline): SGHRS, YFSETQ. This CDR3 contains 11 residues. DNA of the CDR3: TGCGCCAGCAGCTGGACAGATACGCAGTATTTT. It encodes CASSWTDTQYF. Full variable domain (remainder filled in from reference TRBV5-1 and TRBJ2-3): KAGVTQTPRYLIKTRGQQVTLSCSPISGHRSVSWYQQTPGQGLQFLFEYFSETQRNKGNFPGRFSGRQFSNSRSEMNVSTLELGDSALYLCASSWTDTQYFGPGTRLTVL.

In regard to this clone: This may be a read error, as it is one base from a much larger clone. The sample contains more than one DNA sequence encoding this CDR3. The J gene is TRBJ1-2, the V gene TRBV5-1; D not certain. CDR1 and CDR2 (germline): SGHRS, YFSETQ. The CDR3 extends over 13 amino acids. V was cut by 0 bases and J by 2 bases, with 5 bases left in between. CDR3 nucleotides: TGCGCCAGCAGCTTGGGTCAGAACTATGGCTACACCTTC. Protein: CASSLGQNYGYTF.